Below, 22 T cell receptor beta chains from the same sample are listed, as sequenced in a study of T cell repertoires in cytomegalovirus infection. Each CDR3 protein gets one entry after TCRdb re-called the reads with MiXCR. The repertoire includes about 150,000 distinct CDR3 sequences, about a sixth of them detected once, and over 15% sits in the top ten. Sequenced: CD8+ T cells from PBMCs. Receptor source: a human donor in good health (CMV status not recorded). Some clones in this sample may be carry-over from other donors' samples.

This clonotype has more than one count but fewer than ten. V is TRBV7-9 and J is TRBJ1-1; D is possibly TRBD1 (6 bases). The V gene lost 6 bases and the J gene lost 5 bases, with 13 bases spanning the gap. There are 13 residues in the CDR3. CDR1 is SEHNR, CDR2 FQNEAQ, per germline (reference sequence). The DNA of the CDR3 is TGTGCCAGCAGTCCGACCGACAGGACTGAAGCTTTCTTT. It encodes CASSPTDRTEAFF.

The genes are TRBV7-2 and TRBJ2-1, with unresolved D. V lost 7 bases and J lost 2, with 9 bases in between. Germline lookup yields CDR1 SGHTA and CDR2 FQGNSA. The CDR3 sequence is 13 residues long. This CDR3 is CASTPNTYNEQFF. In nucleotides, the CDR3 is TGTGCCAGCACCCCTAATACCTACAATGAGCAGTTCTTC.

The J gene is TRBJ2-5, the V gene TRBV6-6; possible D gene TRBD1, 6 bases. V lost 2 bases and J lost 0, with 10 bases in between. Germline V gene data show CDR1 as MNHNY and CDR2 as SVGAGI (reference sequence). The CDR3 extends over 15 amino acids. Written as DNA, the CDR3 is TGTGCCAGCAGTTACGAGGGGGTGTACCAAGAGACCCAGTACTTC. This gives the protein CASSYEGVYQETQYF.

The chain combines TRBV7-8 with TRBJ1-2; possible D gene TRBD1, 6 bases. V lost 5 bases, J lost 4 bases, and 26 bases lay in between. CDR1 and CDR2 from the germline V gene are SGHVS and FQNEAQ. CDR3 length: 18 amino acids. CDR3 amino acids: CASSPQVRDTGLGYGYTF. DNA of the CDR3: TGTGCCAGCAGCCCCCAAGTACGGGACACAGGGCTGGGCTATGGCTACACCTTC.

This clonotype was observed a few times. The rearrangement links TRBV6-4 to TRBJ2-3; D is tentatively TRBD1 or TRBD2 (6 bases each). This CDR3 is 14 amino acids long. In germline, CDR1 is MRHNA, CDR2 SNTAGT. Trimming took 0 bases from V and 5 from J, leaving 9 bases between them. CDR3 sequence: CASSDSGGQDTQYF. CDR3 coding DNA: TGTGCCAGCAGTGACTCAGGGGGGCAAGATACGCAGTATTTT.

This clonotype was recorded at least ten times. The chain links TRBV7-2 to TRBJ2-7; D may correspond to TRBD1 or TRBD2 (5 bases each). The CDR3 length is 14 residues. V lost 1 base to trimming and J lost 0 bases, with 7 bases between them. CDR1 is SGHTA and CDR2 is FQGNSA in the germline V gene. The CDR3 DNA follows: TGTGCCAGCAGCTTAGTTGGGGGCTCCTACGAGCAGTACTTC. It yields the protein CASSLVGGSYEQYF.

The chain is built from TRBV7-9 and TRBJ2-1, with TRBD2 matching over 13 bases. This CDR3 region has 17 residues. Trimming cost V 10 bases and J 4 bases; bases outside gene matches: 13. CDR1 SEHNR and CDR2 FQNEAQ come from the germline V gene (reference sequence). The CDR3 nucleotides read TGTGCCACCCCAGGACTAGCGGGAGACGGGGGATACAATGAGCAGTTCTTC. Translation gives CATPGLAGDGGYNEQFF.

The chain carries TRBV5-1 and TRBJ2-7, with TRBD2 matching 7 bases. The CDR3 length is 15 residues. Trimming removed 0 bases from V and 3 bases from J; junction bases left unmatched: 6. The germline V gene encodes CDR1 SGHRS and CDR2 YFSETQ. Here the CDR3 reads CASSLAGGGHYEQYF. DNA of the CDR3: TGCGCCAGCAGCTTGGCCGGGGGAGGGCACTACGAGCAGTACTTC.

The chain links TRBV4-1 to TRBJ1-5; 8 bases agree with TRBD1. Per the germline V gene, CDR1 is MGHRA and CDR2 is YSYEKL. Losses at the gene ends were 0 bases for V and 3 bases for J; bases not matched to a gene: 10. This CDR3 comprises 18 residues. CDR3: CASSQDDRGSPSNQPQHF. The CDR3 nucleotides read TGCGCCAGCAGCCAAGACGACAGGGGATCCCCCTCCAATCAGCCCCAGCATTTT.

The CDR3 DNA reads TGTGCCAGCACCTGGGGGGGGGGAGCGAAGGAGCAGTACTTC. Residues: CASTWGGGAKEQYF. This chain joins TRBV7-9 and TRBJ2-7, with 7 bases fitting TRBD2. This CDR3 is built from 14 residues. V lost 7 bases, J lost 7 bases, and 13 bases stayed unmatched. Germline V gives CDR1 SEHNR, CDR2 FQNEAQ (reference sequence).

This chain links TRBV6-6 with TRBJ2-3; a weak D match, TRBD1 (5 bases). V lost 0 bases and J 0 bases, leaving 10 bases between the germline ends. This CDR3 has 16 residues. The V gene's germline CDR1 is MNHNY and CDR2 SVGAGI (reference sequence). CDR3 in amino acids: CASSYSTKGSTDTQYF. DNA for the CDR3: TGTGCCAGCAGTTACTCGACGAAGGGGAGCACAGATACGCAGTATTTT.

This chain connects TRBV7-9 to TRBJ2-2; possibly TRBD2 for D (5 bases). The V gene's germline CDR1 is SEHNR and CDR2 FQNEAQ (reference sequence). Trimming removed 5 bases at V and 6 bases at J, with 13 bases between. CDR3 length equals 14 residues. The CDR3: CASSSPEEAGELFF. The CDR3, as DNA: TGTGCCAGCAGCAGTCCGGAGGAGGCCGGGGAGCTGTTTTTT.

CDR3 protein: CASSFALAGGSNTQYF. CDR3 in DNA: TGTGCCAGCAGTTTTGCGCTAGCGGGAGGGAGTAATACGCAGTATTTT. This chain links TRBV28 with TRBJ2-3; 12 nucleotides match TRBD2. V shed 3 bases and J 7 bases; nucleotides not matched to a gene: 8. The CDR3 spans 16 residues. The germline gives CDR1 MDHEN, CDR2 SYDVKM.

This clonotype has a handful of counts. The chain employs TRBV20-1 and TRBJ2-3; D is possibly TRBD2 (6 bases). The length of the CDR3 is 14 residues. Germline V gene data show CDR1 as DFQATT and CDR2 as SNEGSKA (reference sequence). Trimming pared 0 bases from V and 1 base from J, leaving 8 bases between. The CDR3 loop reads CSARDRGGTDTQYF. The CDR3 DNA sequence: TGCAGTGCTAGAGATCGCGGGGGCACAGATACGCAGTATTTT.

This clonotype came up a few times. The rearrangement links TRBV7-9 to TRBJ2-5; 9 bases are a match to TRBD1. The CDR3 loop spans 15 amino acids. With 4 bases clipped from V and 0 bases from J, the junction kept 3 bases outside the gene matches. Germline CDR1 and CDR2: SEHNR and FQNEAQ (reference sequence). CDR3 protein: CASSYRDRDQETQYF. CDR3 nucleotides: TGTGCCAGCAGCTACCGGGACAGGGACCAAGAGACCCAGTACTTC.

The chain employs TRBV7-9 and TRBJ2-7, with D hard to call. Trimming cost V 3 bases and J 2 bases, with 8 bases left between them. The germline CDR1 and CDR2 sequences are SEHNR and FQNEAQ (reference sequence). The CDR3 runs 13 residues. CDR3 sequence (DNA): TGTGCCAGCAGCTTTAGTAGAGCCTACGAGCAGTACTTC. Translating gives CASSFSRAYEQYF.

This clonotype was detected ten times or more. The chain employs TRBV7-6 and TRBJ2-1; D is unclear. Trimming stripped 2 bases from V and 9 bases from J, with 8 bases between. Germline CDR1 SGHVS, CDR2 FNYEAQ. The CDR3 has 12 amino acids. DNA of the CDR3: TGTGCCAGCAGCTTAACAGAATCTGAGCAGTTCTTC. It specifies CASSLTESEQFF.

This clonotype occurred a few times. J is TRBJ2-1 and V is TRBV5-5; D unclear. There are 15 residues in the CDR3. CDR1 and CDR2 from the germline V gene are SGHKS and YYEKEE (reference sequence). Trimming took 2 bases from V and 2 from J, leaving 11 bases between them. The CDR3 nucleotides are TGTGCCAGCAGCTTATCAGGTTCCCCCTACAATGAGCAGTTCTTC. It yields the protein CASSLSGSPYNEQFF. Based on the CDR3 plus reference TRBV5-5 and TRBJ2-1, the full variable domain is DAGVTQSPTHLIKTRGQQVTLRCSPISGHKSVSWYQQVLGQGPQFIFQYYEKEERGRGNFPDRFSARQFPNYSSELNVNALLLGDSALYLCASSLSGSPYNEQFFGPGTRLTVL.

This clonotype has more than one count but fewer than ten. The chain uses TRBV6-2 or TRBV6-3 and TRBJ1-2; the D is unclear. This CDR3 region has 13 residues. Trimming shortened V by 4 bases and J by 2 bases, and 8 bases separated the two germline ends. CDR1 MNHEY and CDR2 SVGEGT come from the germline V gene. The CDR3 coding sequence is TGTGCCAGCAGTTCCGGACGCAACTATGGCTACACCTTC. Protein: CASSSGRNYGYTF.

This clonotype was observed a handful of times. CDR3 nucleotide sequence: TGTGCCAGCAGCGCGGGACTAGCGGGGACTAGCACAGATACGCAGTATTTT. The encoded protein is CASSAGLAGTSTDTQYF. V and J are TRBV7-2 and TRBJ2-3; 13 bases map to TRBD2. The length of the CDR3 is 17 residues. J was trimmed by 0 bases and V by 5 bases; bases with no gene match: 5. Germline CDR1 reads SGHTA; CDR2 reads FQGNSA.

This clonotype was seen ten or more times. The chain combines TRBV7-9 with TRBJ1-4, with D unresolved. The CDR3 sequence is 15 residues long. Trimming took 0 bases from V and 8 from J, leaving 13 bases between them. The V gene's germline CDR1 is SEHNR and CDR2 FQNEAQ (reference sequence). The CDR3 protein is CASSLASRRWEKLFF. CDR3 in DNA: TGTGCCAGCAGCTTAGCCAGTCGGAGGTGGGAAAAACTGTTTTTT.

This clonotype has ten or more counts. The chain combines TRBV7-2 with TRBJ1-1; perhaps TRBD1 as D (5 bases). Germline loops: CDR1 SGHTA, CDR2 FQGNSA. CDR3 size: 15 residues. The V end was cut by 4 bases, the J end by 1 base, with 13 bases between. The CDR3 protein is CASSWPGPTNTEAFF. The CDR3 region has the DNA TGTGCCAGCAGCTGGCCGGGACCGACGAACACTGAAGCTTTCTTT.